The 16 T cell receptor beta chains listed next were all sequenced from one sample in a study of tissue T cells after allogeneic stem cell transplantation. Sequenced by immunoSEQ multiplex PCR; TCRdb stores in-frame clones only, minus some. The sample records about 4,300 clones, around 61% being singletons. This specimen consisted of left colon tissue, obtained at autopsy. Every receptor here comes from a male donor aged 60 or over with lung cancer.

The table lists this clone with a count of one. Compared with germline, one end of the junction differs, possibly owing to a read error. This chain uses TRBV3-1 (or the pseudogene TRBV3-2) with TRBJ2-1; TRBD2 matches 13 bases. The germline gives CDR1 LGHDT, CDR2 YNNKEL (reference sequence). This CDR3 is built from 15 residues. CDR3 residues: CASTQLAGGRNEQFF. The CDR3, as DNA: TGTGCCAGCACCCAACTAGCGGGAGGGCGCAATGAGCAGTTCTTC.

The chain joins TRBV30 to TRBJ2-1; 13 nucleotides align to TRBD2. CDR1 is GTSNPN and CDR2 is SVGIG in the germline V gene (reference sequence). The CDR3 covers 15 residues. V lost 0 bases and J lost 9; bases outside the gene matches: 5. This CDR3 reads CAWSVGLAGVGEQFF. CDR3 nucleotides: TGTGCCTGGAGTGTAGGACTAGCGGGAGTGGGTGAGCAGTTCTTC.

The chain employs TRBV5-6 and TRBJ2-5, with TRBD2 identical over 11 bases. V was pared by 4 bases and J by 5 bases, with 7 bases of the junction left unmatched. Germline lookup yields CDR1 SGHDT and CDR2 YYEEEE. This CDR3 has 15 amino acids. As DNA, the CDR3 is TGTGCCAGCAGCATTAGCGGGGGGGCCCAGGAGACCCAGTACTTC. Protein: CASSISGGAQETQYF. The full variable domain, with the rest looked up from reference TRBV5-6 and TRBJ2-5, is DAGVTQSPTHLIKTRGQQVTLRCSPKSGHDTVSWYQQALGQGPQFIFQYYEEEERQRGNFPDRFSGHQFPNYSSELNVNALLLGDSALYLCASSISGGAQETQYFGPGTRLLVL.

CDR3 DNA sequence: TGCGCCAGCAGCCGGGAGGGGACGAACACTGAAGCTTTCTTT. It codes for CASSREGTNTEAFF. V usage is TRBV5-1 and J usage is TRBJ1-1, with D maybe TRBD1 (5 bases). Germline loops: CDR1 SGHRS, CDR2 YFSETQ. The CDR3 covers 14 residues. Trimming took off 4 bases at V and 1 base at J, with 11 bases between the two ends.

This clone appeared a single time. CDR3 in amino acids: CASRPGAGETQYF. CDR3 coding DNA: TGTGCCAGCAGACCCGGGGCCGGGGAGACCCAGTACTTC. This chain links TRBV6-6 with TRBJ2-5, with D perhaps given as TRBD1 or TRBD2 (5 bases each). The V end lost 6 bases, the J end lost 5 bases, and 13 bases lay between the germline ends. Germline V gene sequence: CDR1 MNHNY, CDR2 SVGAGI (reference sequence). There are 13 residues in the CDR3.

The chain couples TRBV5-1 to TRBJ2-5; possible D gene TRBD2, 6 bases. CDR1 is SGHRS and CDR2 is YFSETQ in the germline V gene. Trimming shortened V by 3 bases and J by 3 bases, and 12 bases separated the two germline ends. The CDR3 consists of 14 residues. CDR3 nucleotide sequence: TGCGCCAGCAGCTGGAGGGGAAATGAAGAGACCCAGTACTTC. Translated: CASSWRGNEETQYF.

V usage is TRBV15 and J usage is TRBJ2-7, with a tentative D call TRBD1 (6 bases). CDR1 and CDR2 from the germline V gene are LNHNV and YYDKDF (reference sequence). This CDR3 comprises 15 residues. Trimming left V 0 bases short and J 4 bases short, with 13 bases between. The CDR3 region is CATSRDGTFSYEQYF. The CDR3 DNA reads TGTGCCACCAGCAGAGATGGGACATTTTCTTACGAGCAGTACTTC. Full variable domain (rest looked up from reference TRBV15 and TRBJ2-7): DAMVIQNPRYQVTQFGKPVTLSCSQTLNHNVMYWYQQKSSQAPKLLFHYYDKDFNNEADTPDNFQSRRPNTSFCFLDIRSPGLGDTAMYLCATSRDGTFSYEQYFGPGTRLTVT.

This chain links TRBV6-5 with TRBJ1-2, with TRBD1 matching 10 bases. The CDR3 contains 15 residues. Germline values: CDR1 MNHEY, CDR2 SVGAGI. V dropped 6 bases and J dropped 7; count of bases not matched to a gene: 11. This CDR3 is CASRPPGQGTGGYTF. The CDR3 nucleotides are TGTGCCAGCAGACCTCCGGGACAGGGGACAGGTGGCTACACCTTC.

This clone has only a few counts. This chain links TRBV18 with TRBJ2-7; no firm D call. Germline V CDR1 and CDR2: KGHSH, LQKENI. Trimming removed 0 bases at V and 6 bases at J, with 15 bases between. The CDR3 length is 15 residues. CDR3 sequence (DNA): TGTGCCAGCTCACCACCGTCGCGCGGAACCGGCGAGCAGTACTTC. Translating gives CASSPPSRGTGEQYF.

The J gene is TRBJ1-5, the V gene TRBV2; TRBD1 is a possible D gene (6 bases). V lost 5 bases to trimming and J lost 3 bases, with 14 bases between them. CDR3 size: 15 residues. The germline V gene encodes CDR1 SNHLY and CDR2 FYNNEI. CDR3 coding DNA: TGTGCCAGCAGTTTCAGGGGTAGTCTCAATCAGCCCCAGCATTTT. Translation: CASSFRGSLNQPQHF.

The chain has TRBV30 and TRBJ1-2, with 8 bases lining up with TRBD1. Germline values: CDR1 GTSNPN, CDR2 SVGIG (reference sequence). The J segment lost 8 bases and the V segment lost 0 bases, leaving 8 bases of the junction unmatched. This CDR3 has 14 amino acids. The CDR3 DNA is TGTGCCTGGAGTGTGATCAGGGGGCGAGGAGGCTACACCTTC. Its protein product is CAWSVIRGRGGYTF.

The V and J genes are TRBV5-1 and TRBJ1-1; weak D call: TRBD1 (5 bases). The CDR3 is 14 amino acids. Germline V CDR1 and CDR2: SGHRS, YFSETQ. Trimming stripped 3 bases from V and 5 bases from J, with 14 bases between. Written as DNA, the CDR3 is TGCGCCAGCAGCTGGGGTGGGGAGGGGACTGAAGCTTTCTTT. Its translation: CASSWGGEGTEAFF.

The rearrangement links TRBV6-1 to TRBJ2-7; possible D gene TRBD2, 5 bases. V gave up 3 bases and J gave up 2 bases, with 8 bases separating them. This CDR3 is built from 13 residues. Germline loops: CDR1 MNHNS, CDR2 SASEGT. The CDR3 protein is CASSDQLAYEQYF. As DNA, the CDR3 is TGTGCCAGCAGTGATCAACTAGCCTACGAGCAGTACTTC.

Only a few counts were recorded for this clone. J is TRBJ2-5 and V is TRBV7-2; D perhaps matches TRBD2 (6 bases). The CDR3 contains 15 residues. Germline assignment: CDR1 SGHTA and CDR2 FQGNSA. Between the trimmed V and J ends, which lost 5 bases and 1 base, there was a span of 14 bases. The CDR3 DNA follows: TGTGCCAGCAGCGGGTACCGGGACTTCCAAGAGACCCAGTACTTC. Protein product: CASSGYRDFQETQYF.

V gene TRBV7-9 combines with J gene TRBJ2-7; D possibly uses TRBD1 or TRBD2 (5 bases each). Germline V lookup: CDR1 SEHNR, CDR2 FQNEAQ (reference sequence). The V end was cut by 5 bases, the J end by 6 bases, with 11 bases between. The CDR3 loop spans 12 amino acids. The CDR3 DNA sequence: TGTGCCAGCAGCCTGAGGGGTGGCGAGCAGTACTTC. It encodes CASSLRGGEQYF.

This chain uses TRBV7-9 with TRBJ2-5, with D perhaps matching TRBD1 (5 bases). V was clipped by 9 bases and J by 1 base, with 9 bases between them. The CDR3 sequence is 12 residues long. Germline CDR1 reads SEHNR; CDR2 reads FQNEAQ (reference sequence). CDR3 coding DNA: TGTGCCAGAAGACAGCCCCAAGAGACCCAGTACTTC. Translated, it gives CARRQPQETQYF.